What follows are 30 T cell receptor beta chains derived from one specimen sequenced in a study of CD8 T cells in ankylosing spondylitis. Study results and limitations: The study identified a TCR beta motif of under 10 highly homologous variants that appeared characteristic of ankylosing spondylitis blood.

TCRdb processed the 5' RACE reads anew with MiXCR; each CDR3 protein has one entry. The data hold 220,000 or so distinct CDR3 sequences, with roughly 18% observed a single time. The antigens for these receptors are not known. Sequencing was done on a sample of blood, either unsorted or a sorted T cell fraction (not recorded which). The receptors stem from a male donor with ankylosing spondylitis.

The CDR3 DNA is TGCAGCGTTGAAGTCCCCCTCAATGAAAAACTGTTTTTT. Protein sequence: CSVEVPLNEKLFF. The chain links TRBV29-1 to TRBJ1-4; D gene ambiguous. The V gene lost 1 base and the J gene lost 5 bases, with 8 bases spanning the gap. The CDR3 is 13 residues long. Germline V lookup: CDR1 SQVTM, CDR2 ANQGSEA.

This chain uses TRBV12-3 or TRBV12-4 with TRBJ2-1; D perhaps matches TRBD2 (6 bases). This CDR3 has 14 amino acids. The V end lost 0 bases, the J end lost 9 bases, and 12 bases lay between the germline ends. The CDR3 DNA follows: TGTGCCAGCAGTTTAGCGGAGGAGGGGCCTGAGCAGTTCTTC. Translation: CASSLAEEGPEQFF.

This clonotype turned up a few times. The chain employs TRBV4-3 and TRBJ2-7, with D uncertain. Germline lookup yields CDR1 LGHNA and CDR2 YSLEER. The CDR3 totals 14 residues. Trimming removed 0 bases from V and 4 bases from J, with 10 bases in between. The CDR3 loop reads CASSQEFPEYEQYF. DNA for the CDR3: TGCGCCAGCAGCCAAGAGTTCCCAGAGTACGAGCAGTACTTC.

The chain employs TRBV5-6 and TRBJ2-1, with D possibly TRBD1 on 6 matching bases. Trimming removed 0 bases from V and 4 bases from J, with 11 bases in between. CDR3 length equals 15 residues. Germline V gene data show CDR1 as SGHDT and CDR2 as YYEEEE. The CDR3 is CASSLVGDTYNEQFF. In DNA form, the CDR3 reads TGTGCCAGCAGCTTGGTCGGGGACACATACAATGAGCAGTTCTTC.

This clonotype was detected a few times. V and J are TRBV10-3 and TRBJ2-7; 10 bases are a match to TRBD2. J gave up 4 bases and V 0 bases, and 0 bases lay outside the gene matches. Germline CDR1 ENHRY, CDR2 SYGVKD. This CDR3 contains 14 residues. The chain's CDR3 is CAISESSGRYEQYF. The CDR3 nucleotides read TGTGCCATCAGTGAGTCTAGCGGGAGGTACGAGCAGTACTTC.

Points on this clonotype: This may arise from a read error, as a much more abundant clone is one base away. V usage is TRBV29-1 and J usage is TRBJ2-1, with 7 bases that match TRBD2. CDR3 length: 20 amino acids. The germline CDR1 and CDR2 sequences are SQVTM and ANQGSEA. V shed 0 bases and J 5 bases; nucleotides not matched to a gene: 22. CDR3: CSVEDLHGTGGSLGDNEQFF. DNA for the CDR3: TGCAGCGTTGAAGATCTCCACGGGACTGGCGGGAGCCTGGGCGACAATGAGCAGTTCTTC.

This clonotype was seen more than once but under ten times. V gene TRBV6-5 combines with J gene TRBJ1-2, with D hard to call. The CDR3 has 13 residues. Trimming pared 0 bases from V and 7 bases from J, leaving 9 bases between. Germline CDR1 is MNHEY and CDR2 is SVGAGI. CDR3 in DNA: TGTGCCAGCAGTTACTCGATTCGCAGTGGCTACACCTTC. The encoded protein is CASSYSIRSGYTF.

This clonotype was observed a handful of times. This sequence joins TRBV3-1 and TRBJ2-3; tentatively, D is TRBD1 (5 bases). The germline V and J ends were trimmed by 4 bases and 3 bases, with 20 bases remaining between them. Germline CDR1 reads LGHDT; CDR2 reads YNNKEL (reference sequence). The CDR3 is 17 residues long. This CDR3 is CASSPYPRQGGTDTQYF. The CDR3 DNA reads TGTGCCAGCAGCCCTTACCCCCGGCAGGGTGGAACAGATACGCAGTATTTT.

This clonotype was seen repeatedly, ten times or more. V is TRBV29-1 and J is TRBJ2-2, with TRBD2 identical over 8 bases. CDR3 length: 15 residues. Trimming removed 1 base from V and 2 bases from J; junction bases left unmatched: 3. CDR1 SQVTM and CDR2 ANQGSEA come from the germline V gene. CDR3 protein: CSVEGAGVNTGELFF. The DNA for the CDR3 is TGCAGCGTTGAAGGAGCGGGAGTTAACACCGGGGAGCTGTTTTTT.

Points on this clonotype: A read error may account for a junction end that differs from germline. The rearrangement uses TRBV4-3 and TRBJ2-1; TRBD2 matches 8 bases. The CDR3 is 16 residues long. Germline CDR1 reads LGHNA; CDR2 reads YSLEER. The CDR3 here is CASSQDQASGYSEQFF. CDR3 sequence (DNA): TGCGCCAGCAGCCAAGATCAGGCTAGCGGGTACAGTGAGCAGTTCTTC.

This clonotype was observed a handful of times. V gene TRBV2 combines with J gene TRBJ2-3; D gene ambiguous. Germline V gene lookup returns CDR1 SNHLY and CDR2 FYNNEI. V was shortened by 8 bases and J by 2 bases, with 11 bases between the two germline ends. The CDR3 extends over 13 amino acids. Here the CDR3 reads CASGSGNTDTQYF. The DNA of the CDR3 is TGTGCCAGCGGTTCGGGCAACACAGATACGCAGTATTTT.

This clonotype has just a few counts. V gene TRBV7-8 combines with J gene TRBJ2-7, with D possibly matching TRBD2 (6 bases). With 1 base removed from V and 7 bases from J, the gap between germline ends came to 11 bases. CDR1 is SGHVS and CDR2 is FQNEAQ in the germline V gene. The CDR3 consists of 13 residues. The CDR3 spells CASSLDWGVEQYF. DNA of the CDR3: TGTGCCAGCAGCTTAGACTGGGGGGTTGAGCAGTACTTC.

The CDR3 protein is CASSSGQGLNYGYTF. In DNA form, the CDR3 reads TGTGCCAGCAGTTCGGGACAGGGGCTTAACTATGGCTACACCTTC. The genes are TRBV27 and TRBJ1-2; 10 nucleotides agree with TRBD1. CDR3 size: 15 residues. J gave up 1 base and V 4 bases, and 3 bases lay outside the gene matches. Germline CDR1 is MNHEY and CDR2 is SMNVEV (reference sequence).

The V and J genes are TRBV4-2 and TRBJ2-1; the match to TRBD2 covers 9 bases. CDR3 length: 16 amino acids. Germline CDR1 is LGHNA and CDR2 is YNFKEQ. With V trimmed by 0 bases and J by 5 bases, 5 bases remained unmatched. For the CDR3, the DNA is TGTGCCAGCAGCCAAGATCGTAGCGGGGGTGACAATGAGCAGTTCTTC. Its translation is CASSQDRSGGDNEQFF.

This clonotype was seen only a few times. The chain combines TRBV29-1 with TRBJ2-3, with D perhaps TRBD1 or TRBD2 (5 bases each). Trimming shortened V by 1 base and J by 1 base, and 12 bases separated the two germline ends. The CDR3 has 15 residues. Germline lookup yields CDR1 SQVTM and CDR2 ANQGSEA. The CDR3 nucleotides are TGCAGCGTTGAAGGCCTCCCGGGGCGCACAGATACGCAGTATTTT. Its protein product is CSVEGLPGRTDTQYF.

This clonotype was seen a handful of times. V is TRBV2 and J is TRBJ2-5; 10 positions agree with TRBD2. CDR3 length equals 18 residues. Germline trimming cut 0 bases from V and 4 bases from J; bases unmatched to any gene: 11. CDR1 and CDR2 (germline): SNHLY, FYNNEI. CDR3 sequence reads: CASSEALRASGGRETQYF. Here the CDR3 DNA reads TGTGCCAGCAGTGAAGCGCTTCGGGCTAGCGGGGGTCGAGAGACCCAGTACTTC.

In its sample, this clonotype was seen a few times. The J gene is TRBJ1-6, the V gene TRBV7-9, with unresolved D. Trimming pared 3 bases from V and 6 bases from J, leaving 15 bases between. Per the germline V gene, CDR1 is SEHNR and CDR2 is FQNEAQ (reference sequence). The CDR3 is 16 residues long. The chain's CDR3 is CASSFQRAGSNSPLHF. In DNA form, the CDR3 reads TGTGCCAGCAGCTTCCAGAGGGCGGGCAGTAATTCACCCCTCCACTTT.

This chain connects TRBV5-1 to TRBJ2-1; 8 nucleotides align to TRBD1. CDR3 size: 15 residues. Trimming cost V 6 bases and J 2 bases; bases outside gene matches: 7. Per the germline V gene, CDR1 is SGHRS and CDR2 is YFSETQ. The CDR3 sequence: CASTIRDRTYNEQFF. Written as DNA, the CDR3 is TGCGCCAGCACCATCCGGGACAGGACCTACAATGAGCAGTTCTTC.

There are a few counts of this clonotype. The chain couples TRBV4-1 to TRBJ2-7; D remains ambiguous. V was cut by 4 bases and J by 5 bases, with 12 bases left in between. The germline CDR1 and CDR2 sequences are MGHRA and YSYEKL. The CDR3 runs 13 residues. This chain's CDR3 is CASSPNLYDEQYF. CDR3 nucleotide sequence: TGCGCCAGCAGCCCAAACCTTTATGACGAGCAGTACTTC.

The gene calls are TRBV9 and TRBJ1-1; the match to TRBD1 covers 7 bases. V gave up 7 bases and J gave up 5 bases; unmatched junction bases: 11. The germline V gene encodes CDR1 SGDLS and CDR2 YYNGEE. This CDR3 is built from 14 residues. The CDR3 here is CASPDYQQGTEAFF. The CDR3 DNA is TGTGCCAGCCCCGATTACCAACAGGGGACTGAAGCTTTCTTT.

This clonotype was seen at least ten times. This chain joins TRBV7-9 and TRBJ2-7, with D unresolved. V gave up 5 bases and J gave up 2 bases, with 10 bases separating them. Germline CDR1 reads SEHNR; CDR2 reads FQNEAQ (reference sequence). This CDR3 is built from 13 residues. The CDR3 is CASSPHNTYEQYF. DNA for the CDR3: TGTGCCAGCAGCCCCCATAACACCTACGAGCAGTACTTC.

This clonotype has more than one count but fewer than ten. J is TRBJ2-1 and V is TRBV7-9; D may be TRBD1 (6 bases). Germline CDR1 and CDR2: SEHNR and FQNEAQ (reference sequence). Trimming cost V 6 bases and J 8 bases, with 11 bases left between them. The CDR3 extends over 12 amino acids. The CDR3 sequence: CASRAGVYEQFF. The CDR3 DNA reads TGTGCCAGCAGAGCAGGGGTGTATGAGCAGTTCTTC.

The chain combines TRBV7-9 with TRBJ2-1; unclear D gene. From germline, CDR1 is SEHNR and CDR2 FQNEAQ (reference sequence). V lost 2 bases and J 2 bases, leaving 16 bases between the germline ends. The CDR3 sequence is 17 residues long. For the CDR3, the DNA is TGTGCCAGCAGCTTACTGGATGGTGGCAGCCCCTACAATGAGCAGTTCTTC. Translating it yields CASSLLDGGSPYNEQFF.

This chain links TRBV2 with TRBJ1-1; D gene ambiguous. Germline lookup yields CDR1 SNHLY and CDR2 FYNNEI. The CDR3 is made up of 13 amino acids. V lost 6 bases, J lost 1 base, and 9 bases lay in between. The CDR3 nucleotides read TGTGCCAGCAGACCCGCTGGGAACACTGAAGCTTTCTTT. As protein: CASRPAGNTEAFF.

This clonotype was counted between two and nine times. This CDR3 is CASSPGGEIHQPQHF. For the CDR3, the DNA is TGTGCCAGCAGCCCCGGCGGGGAGATCCATCAGCCCCAGCATTTT. The chain carries TRBV11-2 and TRBJ1-5; D unclear. Germline CDR1 is SGHAT and CDR2 is FQNNGV. CDR3 size: 15 residues. V lost 5 bases and J 5 bases, leaving 16 bases between the germline ends. Full variable domain (missing parts from reference TRBV11-2 and TRBJ1-5): EAGVAQSPRYKIIEKRQSVAFWCNPISGHATLYWYQQILGQGPKLLIQFQNNGVVDDSQLPKDRFSAERLKGVDSTLKIQPAKLEDSAVYLCASSPGGEIHQPQHFGDGTRLSIL.

The V and J genes are TRBV11-2 and TRBJ2-5; 9 positions agree with TRBD2. This CDR3 has 16 residues. The J segment lost 13 bases and the V segment lost 5 bases, leaving 20 bases of the junction unmatched. Germline loops: CDR1 SGHAT, CDR2 FQNNGV. In DNA, the CDR3 is TGTGCCAGCAGCGAGGGCTTACTAGCGGGCGGGCGGGGTGTGTACTTC. Its protein is CASSEGLLAGGRGVYF.

This clonotype turned up a few times. The chain uses TRBV7-3 and TRBJ2-1, with D uncertain. CDR3 size: 14 residues. CDR1 SGHTA and CDR2 FQGTGA come from the germline V gene. V was clipped by 5 bases and J by 0 bases, with 8 bases between them. CDR3 DNA: TGTGCCAGCAGCCTGGAGAGCTCCTACAATGAGCAGTTCTTC. The encoded protein is CASSLESSYNEQFF.

The chain has TRBV25-1 and TRBJ1-1, with D unresolved. The CDR3 is 11 amino acids. Germline values: CDR1 MGHDK, CDR2 SYGVNS. The ends were cut back, 6 bases at V and 7 bases at J, with 9 bases in the middle. The CDR3 coding sequence is TGTGCCAGCAGGGCCGTGGGTGAAGCTTTCTTT. This codes for CASRAVGEAFF.

This clonotype turned up a few times. This rearrangement joins TRBV12-3 or TRBV12-4 to TRBJ1-3; no clear D gene. V was trimmed by 9 bases and J by 0 bases, leaving 9 bases between them. CDR3 length equals 13 residues. The CDR3 bases are TGTGCCAGTGACGGTGGCTCTGGAAACACCATATATTTT. This sequence encodes CASDGGSGNTIYF.

A few counts support this clonotype. V and J are TRBV4-1 and TRBJ2-7; tentative D call: TRBD2 (6 bases). V was clipped by 0 bases and J by 4 bases, with 13 bases between them. Germline CDR1 and CDR2: MGHRA and YSYEKL. CDR3 length: 15 amino acids. CDR3 in amino acids: CASSQDTGGGYEQYF. CDR3 in DNA: TGCGCCAGCAGCCAAGATACCGGGGGTGGGTACGAGCAGTACTTC.